The source of this TCR beta chain is a study of CXCR3-negative and CXCR3-positive naive CD8 T cells. In the study overall: Roughly 135 million TRB reads were obtained overall (about 1.5 +/- 0.3 million per library).

The germline V gene has CDR1 MNHEY and CDR2 SVGAGI. The CDR3 has 14 amino acids. This clonotype counts as medium-sized by frequency. Its specificity is unknown. Naive CD8+ T cells displayed a CD45RO-CCR7+CD27+CD95- phenotype. With UMI labels, 5' RACE was used to prepare the TRB cDNA libraries. TCRdb reprocessed the 5' RACE reads and reports one entry per CDR3 protein, with no DNA. The ten top clones account for 2% to 3%, within a sample of approximately 4,600 distinct CDR3 sequences. Study findings and constraints: Comparably high diversity was seen in both naive subsets, and much lower diversity in memory CD8+ cells. Both naive subsets, CXCR3-negative and CXCR3-positive, displayed similar TRBV-TRBJ usage, unlike memory cells. CXCR3-expressing naive cells carried TRB CDR3s more hydrophobic than those of CXCR3-negative naive cells.

The sequenced sample was naive CXCR3+ CD8+ T cells from blood. Subset meaning: CD45RO-CCR7+CD27+CD95- naive CD8+ T cells expressing CXCR3 (TNR3+). The chain carries TRBV6-5 and TRBJ2-5. This receptor was identified in a human donor in good health. Some clones in this sample may be carry-over from other donors' samples. The CDR3 spells CASSPPGSQETQYF.